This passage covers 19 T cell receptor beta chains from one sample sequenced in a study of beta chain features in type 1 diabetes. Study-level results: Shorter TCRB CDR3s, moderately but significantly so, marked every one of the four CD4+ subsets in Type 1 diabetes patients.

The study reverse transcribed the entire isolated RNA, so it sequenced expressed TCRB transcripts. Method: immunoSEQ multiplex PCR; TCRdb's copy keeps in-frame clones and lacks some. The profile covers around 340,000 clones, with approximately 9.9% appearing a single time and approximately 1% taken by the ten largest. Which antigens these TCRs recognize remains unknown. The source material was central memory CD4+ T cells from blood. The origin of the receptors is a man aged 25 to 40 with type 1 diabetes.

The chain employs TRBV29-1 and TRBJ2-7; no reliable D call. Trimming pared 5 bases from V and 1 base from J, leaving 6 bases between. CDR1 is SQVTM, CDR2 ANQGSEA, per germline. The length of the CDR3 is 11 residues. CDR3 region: CSVLKSYEQYF. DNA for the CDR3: TGCAGCGTTCTAAAATCCTACGAGCAGTACTTC.

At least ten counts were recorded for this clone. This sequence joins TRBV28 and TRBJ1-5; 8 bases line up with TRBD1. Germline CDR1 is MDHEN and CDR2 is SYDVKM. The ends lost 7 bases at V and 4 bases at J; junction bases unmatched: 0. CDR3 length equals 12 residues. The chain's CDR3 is CASNRGNQPQHF. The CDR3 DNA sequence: TGTGCCAGCAACAGGGGGAATCAGCCCCAGCATTTT.

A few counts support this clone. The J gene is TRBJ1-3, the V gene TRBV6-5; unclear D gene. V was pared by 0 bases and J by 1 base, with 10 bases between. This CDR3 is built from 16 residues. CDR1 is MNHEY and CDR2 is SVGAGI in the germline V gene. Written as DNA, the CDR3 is TGTGCCAGCAGTTACTCGGCAGACTCTTCTGGAAACACCATATATTTT. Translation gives CASSYSADSSGNTIYF.

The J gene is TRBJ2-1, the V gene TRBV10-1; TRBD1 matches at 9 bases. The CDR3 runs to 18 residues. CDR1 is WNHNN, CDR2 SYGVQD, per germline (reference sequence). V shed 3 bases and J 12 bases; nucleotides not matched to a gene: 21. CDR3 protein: CASSDPPGQGGEFGVQFF. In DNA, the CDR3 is TGCGCCAGCAGTGACCCCCCGGGACAGGGTGGAGAGTTTGGGGTGCAGTTCTTC.

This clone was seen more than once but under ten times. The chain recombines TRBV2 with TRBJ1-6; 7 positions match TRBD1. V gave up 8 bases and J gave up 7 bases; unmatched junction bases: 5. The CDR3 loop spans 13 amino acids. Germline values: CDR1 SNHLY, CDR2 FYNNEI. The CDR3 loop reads CASSGTVNSPLHF. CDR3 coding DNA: TGTGCCAGCTCCGGGACAGTCAATTCACCCCTCCACTTT.

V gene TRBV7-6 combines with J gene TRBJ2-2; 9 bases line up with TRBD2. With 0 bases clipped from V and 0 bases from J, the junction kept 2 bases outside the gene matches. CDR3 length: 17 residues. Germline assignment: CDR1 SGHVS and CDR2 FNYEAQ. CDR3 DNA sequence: TGTGCCAGCAGCTTAGCGCCTAGCGGGGCGAACACCGGGGAGCTGTTTTTT. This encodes CASSLAPSGANTGELFF.

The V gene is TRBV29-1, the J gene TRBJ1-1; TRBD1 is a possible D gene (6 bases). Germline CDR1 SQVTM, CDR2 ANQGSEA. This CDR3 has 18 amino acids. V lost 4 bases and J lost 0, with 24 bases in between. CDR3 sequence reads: CSVAPALGQNLMNTEAFF. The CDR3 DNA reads TGCAGCGTTGCCCCCGCTCTTGGACAGAATTTAATGAACACTGAAGCTTTCTTT.

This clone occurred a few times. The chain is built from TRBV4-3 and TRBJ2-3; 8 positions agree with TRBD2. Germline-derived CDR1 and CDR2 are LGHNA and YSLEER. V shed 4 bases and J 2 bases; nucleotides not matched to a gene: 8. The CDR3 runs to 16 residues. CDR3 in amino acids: CASSLRPSGYTDTQYF. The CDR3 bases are TGCGCCAGCAGCCTGAGGCCTAGCGGGTACACAGATACGCAGTATTTT.

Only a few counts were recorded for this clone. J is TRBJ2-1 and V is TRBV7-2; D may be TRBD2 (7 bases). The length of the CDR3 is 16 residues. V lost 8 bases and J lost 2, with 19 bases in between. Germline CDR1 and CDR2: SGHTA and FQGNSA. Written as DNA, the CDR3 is TGTGCCAGCCGACGACCGTCCGGGGGGCCCTACAATGAGCAGTTCTTC. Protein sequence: CASRRPSGGPYNEQFF. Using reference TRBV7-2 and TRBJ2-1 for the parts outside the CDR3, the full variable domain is GAGVSQSPSNKVTEKGKDVELRCDPISGHTALYWYRQSLGQGLEFLIYFQGNSAPDKSGLPSDRFSAERTGGSVSTLTIQRTQQEDSAVYLCASRRPSGGPYNEQFFGPGTRLTVL.

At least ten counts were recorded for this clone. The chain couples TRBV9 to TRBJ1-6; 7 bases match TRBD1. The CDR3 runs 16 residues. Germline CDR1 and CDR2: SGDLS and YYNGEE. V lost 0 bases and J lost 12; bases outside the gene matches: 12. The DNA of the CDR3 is TGTGCCAGCAGCGTAGAGGACAGGTTAGATGCCCTACCCCTCCACTTT. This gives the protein CASSVEDRLDALPLHF. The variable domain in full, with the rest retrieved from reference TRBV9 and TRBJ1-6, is DSGVTQTPKHLITATGQRVTLRCSPRSGDLSVYWYQQSLDQGLQFLIQYYNGEERAKGNILERFSAQQFPDLHSELNLSSLELGDSALYFCASSVEDRLDALPLHFGNGTRLTVT.

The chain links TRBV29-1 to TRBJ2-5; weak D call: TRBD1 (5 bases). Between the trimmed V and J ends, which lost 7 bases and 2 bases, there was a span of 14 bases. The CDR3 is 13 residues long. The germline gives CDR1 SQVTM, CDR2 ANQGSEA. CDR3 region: CSGADRAQETQYF. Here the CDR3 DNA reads TGCAGCGGGGCAGACAGAGCTCAAGAGACCCAGTACTTC.

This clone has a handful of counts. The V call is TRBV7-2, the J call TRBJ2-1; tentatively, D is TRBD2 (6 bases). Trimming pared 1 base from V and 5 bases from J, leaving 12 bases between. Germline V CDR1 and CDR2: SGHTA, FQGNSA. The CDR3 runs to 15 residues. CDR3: CASSLGNSGNNEQFF. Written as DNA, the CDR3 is TGTGCCAGCAGCTTAGGTAATAGCGGAAACAATGAGCAGTTCTTC.

The CDR3 here is CASSLSAGANTEAFF. DNA of the CDR3: TGCGCCAGCAGCTTATCTGCGGGGGCGAACACTGAAGCTTTCTTT. This chain joins TRBV5-1 and TRBJ1-1; maybe TRBD1 (6 bases). V was pared by 2 bases and J by 1 base, with 12 bases between. Germline loops: CDR1 SGHRS, CDR2 YFSETQ. This CDR3 has 15 amino acids.

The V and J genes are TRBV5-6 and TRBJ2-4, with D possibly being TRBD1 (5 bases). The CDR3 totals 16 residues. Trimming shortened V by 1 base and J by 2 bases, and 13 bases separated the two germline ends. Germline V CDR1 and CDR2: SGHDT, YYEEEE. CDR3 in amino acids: CASSLFQGTSKNIQYF. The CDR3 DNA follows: TGTGCCAGCAGCTTGTTCCAGGGAACTTCCAAAAACATTCAGTACTTC. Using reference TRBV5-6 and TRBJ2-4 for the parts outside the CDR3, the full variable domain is DAGVTQSPTHLIKTRGQQVTLRCSPKSGHDTVSWYQQALGQGPQFIFQYYEEEERQRGNFPDRFSGHQFPNYSSELNVNALLLGDSALYLCASSLFQGTSKNIQYFGAGTRLSVL.

The CDR3 DNA follows: TGTGCCAGCAGCCTGACTAGCGGGGGAGACAATGAGCAGTTCTTC. Translating gives CASSLTSGGDNEQFF. V usage is TRBV5-6 and J usage is TRBJ2-1; 12 nucleotides align to TRBD2. Losses at the gene ends were 4 bases for V and 5 bases for J; bases not matched to a gene: 4. Germline CDR1 and CDR2: SGHDT and YYEEEE. CDR3 size: 15 residues.

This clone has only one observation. For the CDR3, the DNA is TGTGCCAGCACCCCCGGGACCCCATCGGGCTACACCTTC. It specifies CASTPGTPSGYTF. This chain uses TRBV6-5 with TRBJ1-2; perhaps TRBD1 as D (5 bases). The CDR3 length is 13 residues. The V end was cut by 7 bases, the J end by 8 bases, with 17 bases between. Germline-derived CDR1 and CDR2 are MNHEY and SVGAGI.

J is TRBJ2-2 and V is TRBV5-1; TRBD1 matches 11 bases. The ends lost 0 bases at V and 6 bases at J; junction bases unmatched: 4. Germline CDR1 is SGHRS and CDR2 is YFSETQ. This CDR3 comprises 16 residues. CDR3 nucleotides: TGCGCCAGCAGCTTGGGGACAGGGGGCGACTCCGGGGAGCTGTTTTTT. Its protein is CASSLGTGGDSGELFF.

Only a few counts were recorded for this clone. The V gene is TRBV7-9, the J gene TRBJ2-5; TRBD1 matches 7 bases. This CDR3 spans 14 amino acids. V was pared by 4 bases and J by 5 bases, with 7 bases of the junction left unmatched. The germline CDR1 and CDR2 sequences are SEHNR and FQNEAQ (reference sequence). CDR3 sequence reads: CASSYLEQGETQYF. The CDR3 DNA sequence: TGTGCCAGCAGCTACCTGGAACAGGGGGAGACCCAGTACTTC.

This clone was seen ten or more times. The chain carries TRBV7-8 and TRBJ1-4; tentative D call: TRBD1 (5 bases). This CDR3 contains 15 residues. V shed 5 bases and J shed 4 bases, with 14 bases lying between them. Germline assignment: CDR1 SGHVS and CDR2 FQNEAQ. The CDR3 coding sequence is TGTGCCAGCAGCCCCTCTTGGGGGAATAATGAAAAACTGTTTTTT. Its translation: CASSPSWGNNEKLFF.